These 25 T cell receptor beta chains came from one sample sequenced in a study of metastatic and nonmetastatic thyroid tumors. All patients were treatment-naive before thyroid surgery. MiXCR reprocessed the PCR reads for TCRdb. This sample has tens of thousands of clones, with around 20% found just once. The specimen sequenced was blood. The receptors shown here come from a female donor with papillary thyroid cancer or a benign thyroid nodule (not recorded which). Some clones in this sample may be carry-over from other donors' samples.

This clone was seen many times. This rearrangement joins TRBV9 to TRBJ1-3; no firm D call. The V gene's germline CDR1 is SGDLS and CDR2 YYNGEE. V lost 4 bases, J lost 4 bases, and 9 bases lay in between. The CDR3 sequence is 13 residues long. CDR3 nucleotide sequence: TGTGCCAGCAGCCCTCGCGGGGGAAACACCATATATTTT. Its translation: CASSPRGGNTIYF.

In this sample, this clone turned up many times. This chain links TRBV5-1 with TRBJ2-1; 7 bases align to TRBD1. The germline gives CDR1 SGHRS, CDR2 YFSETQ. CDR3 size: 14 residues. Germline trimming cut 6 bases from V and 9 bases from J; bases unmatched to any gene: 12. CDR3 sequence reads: CASKSFGQAGEQFF. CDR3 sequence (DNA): TGCGCCAGCAAATCGTTCGGACAGGCGGGTGAGCAGTTCTTC.

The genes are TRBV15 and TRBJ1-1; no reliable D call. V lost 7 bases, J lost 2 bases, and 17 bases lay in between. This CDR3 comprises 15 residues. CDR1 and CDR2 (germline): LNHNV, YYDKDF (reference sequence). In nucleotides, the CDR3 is TGTGCCACCACGTTGTGGGTAGGGTCCAACACTGAAGCTTTCTTT. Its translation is CATTLWVGSNTEAFF.

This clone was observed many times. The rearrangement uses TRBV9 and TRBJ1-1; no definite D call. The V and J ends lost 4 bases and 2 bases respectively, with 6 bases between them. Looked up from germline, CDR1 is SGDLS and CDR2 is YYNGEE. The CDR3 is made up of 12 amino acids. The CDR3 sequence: CASSSSNTEAFF. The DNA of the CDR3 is TGTGCCAGCAGCTCGAGTAACACTGAAGCTTTCTTT. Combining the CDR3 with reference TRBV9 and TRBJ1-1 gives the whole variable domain DSGVTQTPKHLITATGQRVTLRCSPRSGDLSVYWYQQSLDQGLQFLIQYYNGEERAKGNILERFSAQQFPDLHSELNLSSLELGDSALYFCASSSSNTEAFFGQGTRLTVV.

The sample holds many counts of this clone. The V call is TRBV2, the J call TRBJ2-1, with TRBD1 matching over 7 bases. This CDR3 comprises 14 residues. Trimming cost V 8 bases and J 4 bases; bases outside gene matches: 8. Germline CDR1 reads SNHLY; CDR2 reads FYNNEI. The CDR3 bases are TGTGCCAGCGGCCTGACAGGGATATACAATGAGCAGTTCTTC. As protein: CASGLTGIYNEQFF.

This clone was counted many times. Here the CDR3 reads CASSLAGAGNTIYF. CDR3 nucleotides: TGTGCCAGCAGCTTAGCAGGGGCTGGAAACACCATATATTTT. The V and J genes are TRBV7-2 and TRBJ1-3, with a possible D match to TRBD1 (5 bases). Per germline, CDR1 SGHTA and CDR2 FQGNSA. The CDR3 spans 14 residues. V was trimmed by 0 bases and J by 2 bases, leaving 5 bases between them.

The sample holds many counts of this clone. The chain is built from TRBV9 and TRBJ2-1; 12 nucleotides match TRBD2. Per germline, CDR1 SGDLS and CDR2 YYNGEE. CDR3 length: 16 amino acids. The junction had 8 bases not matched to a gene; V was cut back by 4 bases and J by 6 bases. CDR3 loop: CASSYGLAGLSNEQFF. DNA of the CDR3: TGTGCCAGCAGCTACGGACTAGCGGGATTAAGCAATGAGCAGTTCTTC. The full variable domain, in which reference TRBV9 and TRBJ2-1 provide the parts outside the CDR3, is DSGVTQTPKHLITATGQRVTLRCSPRSGDLSVYWYQQSLDQGLQFLIQYYNGEERAKGNILERFSAQQFPDLHSELNLSSLELGDSALYFCASSYGLAGLSNEQFFGPGTRLTVL.

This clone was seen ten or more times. In DNA, the CDR3 is TGTGCCAGCAGCCAAGAGGGGGGGTACTATGGCTACACCTTC. This sequence encodes CASSQEGGYYGYTF. This sequence joins TRBV3-1 and TRBJ1-2; D is perhaps TRBD1 (5 bases). V was clipped by 0 bases and J by 3 bases, with 8 bases between them. The CDR3 sequence is 14 residues long. Germline loops: CDR1 LGHDT, CDR2 YNNKEL (reference sequence).

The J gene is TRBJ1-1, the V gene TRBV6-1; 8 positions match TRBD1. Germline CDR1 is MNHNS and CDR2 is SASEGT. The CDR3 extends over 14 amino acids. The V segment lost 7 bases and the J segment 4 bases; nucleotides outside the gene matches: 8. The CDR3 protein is CASIPTGVGTEAFF. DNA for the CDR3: TGTGCCAGCATACCGACAGGGGTTGGCACTGAAGCTTTCTTT.

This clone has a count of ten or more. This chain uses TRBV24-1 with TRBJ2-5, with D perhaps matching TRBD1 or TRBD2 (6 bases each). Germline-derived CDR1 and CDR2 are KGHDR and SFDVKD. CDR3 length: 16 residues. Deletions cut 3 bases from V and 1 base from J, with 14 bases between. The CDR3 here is CATSDATPGAQETQYF. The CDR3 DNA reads TGTGCCACCAGTGATGCCACACCGGGGGCCCAAGAGACCCAGTACTTC.

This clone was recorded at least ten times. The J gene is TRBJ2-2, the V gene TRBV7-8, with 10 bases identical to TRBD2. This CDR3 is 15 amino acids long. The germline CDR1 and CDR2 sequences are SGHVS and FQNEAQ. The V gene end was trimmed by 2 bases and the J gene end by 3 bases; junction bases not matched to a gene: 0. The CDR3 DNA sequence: TGTGCCAGCAGCTTAACTAGCGGGGACACCGGGGAGCTGTTTTTT. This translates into CASSLTSGDTGELFF.

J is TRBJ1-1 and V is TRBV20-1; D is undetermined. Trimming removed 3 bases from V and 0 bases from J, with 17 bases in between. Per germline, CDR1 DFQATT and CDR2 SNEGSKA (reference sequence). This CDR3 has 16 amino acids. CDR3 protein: CSARDVLERLNTEAFF. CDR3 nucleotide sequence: TGCAGTGCTAGGGACGTCCTCGAGAGGTTGAACACTGAAGCTTTCTTT.

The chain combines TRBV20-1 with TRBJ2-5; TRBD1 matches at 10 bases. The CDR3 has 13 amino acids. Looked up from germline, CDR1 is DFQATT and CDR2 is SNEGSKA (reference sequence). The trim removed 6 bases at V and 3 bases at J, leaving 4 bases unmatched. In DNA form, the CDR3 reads TGCAGTGCCCAAGGGACAGGGGAAGAGACCCAGTACTTC. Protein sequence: CSAQGTGEETQYF.

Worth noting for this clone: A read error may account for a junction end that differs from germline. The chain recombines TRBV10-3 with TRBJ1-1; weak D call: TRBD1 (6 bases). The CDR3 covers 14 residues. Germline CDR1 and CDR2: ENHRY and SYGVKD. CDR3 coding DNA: TGTGCCATCAGTGAAAAGGGGGAGAACACTGAAGATTTCTTT. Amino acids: CAISEKGENTEDFF.

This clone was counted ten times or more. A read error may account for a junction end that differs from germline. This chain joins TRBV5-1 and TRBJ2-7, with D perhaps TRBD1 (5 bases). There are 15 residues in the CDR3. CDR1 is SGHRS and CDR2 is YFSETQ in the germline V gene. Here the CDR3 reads CASSPRVESKYAQYF. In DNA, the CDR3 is TGCGCCAGCAGCCCCAGGGTCGAGAGCAAATACGCGCAGTACTTC.

The CDR3 loop reads CASSFAGGLSMETQYF. As DNA, the CDR3 is TGCGCCAGCAGCTTTGCTGGGGGCCTATCCATGGAGACCCAGTACTTC. This chain uses TRBV5-1 with TRBJ2-5, with D possibly being TRBD1 (6 bases). The CDR3 contains 16 residues. The V end was cut by 2 bases, the J end by 5 bases, with 19 bases between. Germline-derived CDR1 and CDR2 are SGHRS and YFSETQ.

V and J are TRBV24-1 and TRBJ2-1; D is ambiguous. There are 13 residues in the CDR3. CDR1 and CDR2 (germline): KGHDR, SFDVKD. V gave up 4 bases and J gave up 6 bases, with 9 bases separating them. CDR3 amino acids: CATSEYLGNEQFF. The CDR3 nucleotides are TGTGCCACCAGTGAATATCTCGGCAATGAGCAGTTCTTC.

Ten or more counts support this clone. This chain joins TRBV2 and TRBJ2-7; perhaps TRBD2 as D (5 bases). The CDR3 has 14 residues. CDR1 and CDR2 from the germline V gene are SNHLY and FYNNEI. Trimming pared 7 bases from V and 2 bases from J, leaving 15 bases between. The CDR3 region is CASTGSEGTYEQYF. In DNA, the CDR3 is TGTGCCAGCACCGGAAGTGAGGGAACCTACGAGCAGTACTTC. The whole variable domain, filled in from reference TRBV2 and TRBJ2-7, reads EPEVTQTPSHQVTQMGQEVILRCVPISNHLYFYWYRQILGQKVEFLVSFYNNEISEKSEIFDDQFSVERPDGSNFTLKIRSTKLEDSAMYFCASTGSEGTYEQYFGPGTRLTVT.

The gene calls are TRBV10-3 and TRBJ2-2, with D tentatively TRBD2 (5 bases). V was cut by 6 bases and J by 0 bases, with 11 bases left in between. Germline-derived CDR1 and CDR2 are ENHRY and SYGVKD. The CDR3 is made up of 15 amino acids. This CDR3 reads CAIRSSLTNTGELFF. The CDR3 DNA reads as TGTGCCATCAGATCTAGCCTGACGAACACCGGGGAGCTGTTTTTT.

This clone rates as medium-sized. Here the CDR3 DNA reads TGTGCCAGCAGTTACAGGAGACCTGGGGGTGGAAACACCATATATTTT. It encodes CASSYRRPGGGNTIYF. This chain joins TRBV6-5 and TRBJ1-3; tentatively, D is TRBD1 (5 bases). V was pared by 2 bases and J by 3 bases, with 14 bases between. The germline V gene encodes CDR1 MNHEY and CDR2 SVGAGI. CDR3 size: 16 residues.

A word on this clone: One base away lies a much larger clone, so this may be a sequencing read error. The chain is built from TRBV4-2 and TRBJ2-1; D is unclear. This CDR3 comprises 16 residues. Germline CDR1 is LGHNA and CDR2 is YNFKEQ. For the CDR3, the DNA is TGTGCCAGCAGCCAAGAGCGATTAGCTACGTACAATGAGCAGTCCTTC. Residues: CASSQERLATYNEQSF.

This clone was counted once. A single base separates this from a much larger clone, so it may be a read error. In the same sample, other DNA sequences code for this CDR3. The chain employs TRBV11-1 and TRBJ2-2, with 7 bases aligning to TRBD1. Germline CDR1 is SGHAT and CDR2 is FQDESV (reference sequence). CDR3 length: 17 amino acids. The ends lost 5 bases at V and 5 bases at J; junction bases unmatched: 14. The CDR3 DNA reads TGTGCCAGCAGCCCCCGGGCCAGGACAGGTAGTACCGGGGAGCTGTTTTTT. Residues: CASSPRARTGSTGELFF. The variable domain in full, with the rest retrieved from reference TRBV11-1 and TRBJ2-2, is EAEVAQSPRYKITEKSQAVAFWCDPISGHATLYWYRQILGQGPELLVQFQDESVVDDSQLPKDRFSAERLKGVDSTLKIQPAELGDSAMYLCASSPRARTGSTGELFFGEGSRLTVL.

The CDR3 DNA is TGTGCCATTCGGTGCCCCCACCGGGTCTACACCTTC. Translated: CAIRCPHRVYTF. This chain connects TRBV28 to TRBJ1-2, with D unclear. From germline, CDR1 is MDHEN and CDR2 SYDVKM. The CDR3 sequence is 12 residues long. The germline V and J ends were trimmed by 10 bases and 10 bases, with 19 bases remaining between them.

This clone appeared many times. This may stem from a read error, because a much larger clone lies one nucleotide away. The CDR3 here is CASSSNYEQHF. The CDR3 coding sequence is TGTGCCAGCAGTTCCAACTACGAGCAGCACTTC. The chain carries TRBV6-1 and TRBJ2-7; no clear D. CDR3 length: 11 amino acids. Germline V lookup: CDR1 MNHNS, CDR2 SASEGT.

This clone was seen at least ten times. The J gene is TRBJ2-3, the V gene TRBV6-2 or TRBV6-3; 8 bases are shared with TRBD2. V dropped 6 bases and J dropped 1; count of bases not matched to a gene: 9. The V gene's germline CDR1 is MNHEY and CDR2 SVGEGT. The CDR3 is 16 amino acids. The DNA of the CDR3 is TGTGCCAGCAGAGGGCTAGAAGCGGGAGGCACAGATACGCAGTATTTT. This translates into CASRGLEAGGTDTQYF.